The entry below gives a single TCR beta chain sequence along with its context. What it binds is not known. Trimming at V came to 4 bases and at J to 4 bases, leaving 4 bases not matched to a gene. The CDR3 length is 15 residues. The germline V gene encodes CDR1 SGHRS and CDR2 YFSETQ. This sample was taken from a study of cytomegalovirus exposure and HLA in healthy donors. Study results and limitations: Clonal expansion, a later analysis showed, was greater in HLA-associated TCR beta chains than in equally common others.

13 Jbeta primers and 60 Vbeta primers were used for the PCR. The method was immunoSEQ multiplex PCR; TCRdb's version includes in-frame clones alone and lacks a portion of them. The sample gives 110,000 to 150,000 clones, more than 70% of which show up once; about 2% is in the top ten. The rearrangement uses TRBV5-1 and TRBJ2-1; 11 bases fit TRBD1. This sequence originates from a woman aged 40 to 50 in good health and CMV-seronegative. The sequencing sample was made of PBMCs. CDR3 sequence reads: CASSGGQGVYNEQFF. The CDR3 coding sequence is TGCGCCAGCAGCGGGGGACAGGGGGTTTACAATGAGCAGTTCTTC. Full variable domain (remainder filled in from reference TRBV5-1 and TRBJ2-1): KAGVTQTPRYLIKTRGQQVTLSCSPISGHRSVSWYQQTPGQGLQFLFEYFSETQRNKGNFPGRFSGRQFSNSRSEMNVSTLELGDSALYLCASSGGQGVYNEQFFGPGTRLTVL.